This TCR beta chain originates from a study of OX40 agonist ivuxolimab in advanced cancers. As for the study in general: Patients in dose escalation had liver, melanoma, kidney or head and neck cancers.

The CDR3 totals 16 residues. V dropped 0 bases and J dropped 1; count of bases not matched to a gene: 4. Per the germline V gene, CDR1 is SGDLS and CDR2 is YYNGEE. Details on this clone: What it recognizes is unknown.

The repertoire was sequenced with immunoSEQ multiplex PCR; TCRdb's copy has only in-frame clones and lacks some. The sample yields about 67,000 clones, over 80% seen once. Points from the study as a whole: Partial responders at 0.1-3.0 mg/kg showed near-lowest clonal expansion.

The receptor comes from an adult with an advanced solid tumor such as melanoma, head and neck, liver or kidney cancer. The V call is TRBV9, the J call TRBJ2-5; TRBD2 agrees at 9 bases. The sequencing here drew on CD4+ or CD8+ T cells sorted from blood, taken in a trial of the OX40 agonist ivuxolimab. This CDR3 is CASSVGGTSFQETQYF. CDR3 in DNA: TGTGCCAGCAGCGTAGGGGGGACTAGCTTCCAAGAGACCCAGTACTTC.